The clone carrying this T cell receptor beta chain was seen once. These data originate in a study of early T cells in non-severe SARS-CoV-2 infection. The wider study: Sequencing was performed on bulk RNA from unsorted whole blood, leaving chains unpaired.

The CDR3 length is 17 residues. V gave up 3 bases and J gave up 0 bases; unmatched junction bases: 4. Germline V gives CDR1 KGHSH, CDR2 LQKENI. Tagging with unique molecular identifiers was applied to individual cDNA molecules. Using its own MiXCR run on the 5' RACE reads, TCRdb lists one record per CDR3 protein. The sample has tens of thousands of distinct CDR3 sequences, over 9.5% seen once; the top ten hold around 4.1%. The sample was whole blood. The TCR comes from an adult who was a healthcare worker with PCR-confirmed SARS-CoV-2 infection or an uninfected control (not recorded which). This chain joins TRBV18 and TRBJ2-3; TRBD2 agrees at 12 bases. The CDR3 DNA reads as TGTGCCAGCTCACCTCGGACTAGCGGGGAAAGCACAGATACGCAGTATTTT. It encodes CASSPRTSGESTDTQYF.